A selection of T cell receptor beta chains follows, all from one sample in a study of shared clonotypes between healthy human individuals. The table came from immunoSEQ multiplex PCR; TCRdb's copy has only in-frame clones and leaves some out. The data hold around 2,000,000 clones, with 90% to 95% observed a single time. The sample comprised naive CD4+ T cells sorted from blood. Receptors were obtained from a young man in good health. CDR3s leave out the opening cysteine and the closing phenylalanine or tryptophan. Fields, in order: V gene, J gene, D gene, CDR3 length, CDR3 protein. The D gene is left open where the match is weak.

TRBV6-6,TRBJ2-3,TRBD1,14,ASSYSGKGAEDTQY
TRBV28,TRBJ1-1,-,14,ASSPVGRATNTEAF
TRBV2,TRBJ2-5,TRBD2,13,ASSGSGGAGETQY
TRBV18,TRBJ2-3,TRBD1,14,ASSPFPGQVTDTQY
TRBV18,TRBJ1-5,-,11,ASSLEVGQPQH
TRBV30,TRBJ2-7,TRBD2,12,AWSGGGSSYEQY
TRBV4-3,TRBJ2-1,-,11,ASSQVVLNEQF
TRBV27,TRBJ2-5,TRBD2,18,ASSPFSLFAASGRKETQY
TRBV12-2,TRBJ1-2,-,10,ASPSGGYGYT
TRBV29-1,TRBJ1-2,-,9,SVARNYGYT
TRBV19,TRBJ1-5,-,16,ASSSGTGPSYSNQPQH
TRBV18,TRBJ2-5,-,13,ASSPGRAEKGTQY
TRBV12-1,TRBJ2-7,-,12,ASSPGTRAGEQY
TRBV5-1,TRBJ1-2,TRBD1,12,ASSLIQGQDGYT
TRBV4-3,TRBJ1-1,-,13,ASSQDIGGVTEAF
TRBV5-4,TRBJ1-6,-,11,ASSGGYNSPLH
TRBV30,TRBJ2-3,-,12,AWNRGGSTDTQY
TRBV5-1,TRBJ2-3,TRBD1,15,ASSLGLQGSSTDTQY
TRBV10-3,TRBJ1-1,TRBD1,13,AISDGTGMNTEAF
TRBV7-8,TRBJ2-2,-,12,ATSAGGATGELF
TRBV30,TRBJ2-3,TRBD2,11,ACGLARTDTQY
TRBV5-4,TRBJ2-7,-,14,ASSLGPGSTNYEQY
TRBV2,TRBJ1-6,-,12,ASSAQLVNSPLH
TRBV7-2,TRBJ2-1,-,10,ASSLHSNEQF
TRBV27,TRBJ1-3,-,11,ASSLTAGNTIY
TRBV11-1,TRBJ2-3,TRBD2,16,ASRVGRRTSGNVDTQY
TRBV2,TRBJ2-1,-,13,ASRGQGAPGGEQF
TRBV9,TRBJ2-2,TRBD1,14,ASSVDGTGATGELF
TRBV29-1,TRBJ2-3,TRBD2,11,SVRAGGEDTQY
TRBV29-1,TRBJ1-5,-,10,SVSDSNQPQH
TRBV18,TRBJ2-6,-,15,ASSPNTGDSGANVLT
TRBV5-1,TRBJ1-1,-,11,ASSPRVDTEAF
TRBV25-1,TRBJ2-3,TRBD2,13,ASSRTSGGHDTQY
TRBV7-9,TRBJ2-7,-,11,ASSLGTPYEQY
TRBV25-1,TRBJ2-3,TRBD1,13,ASSDPGQGIDTQY
TRBV7-2,TRBJ1-2,-,13,ASSLGVVGGYGYT
TRBV18,TRBJ1-1,TRBD1,13,ASSILRGGNTEAF
TRBV13,TRBJ2-1,TRBD2,13,ASSFTSGDYNERF
TRBV4-1,TRBJ2-7,-,11,ASSQENRYEQY
TRBV5-1,TRBJ2-4,-,14,ASSPDLALAKNIQY
TRBV5-1,TRBJ1-1,TRBD1,14,ASSSKGQAGVTEAF
TRBV6-6,TRBJ2-3,TRBD2,10,ASSPLAGALY
TRBV7-9,TRBJ1-5,-,11,ASSLGSIQPQH
TRBV5-1,TRBJ1-1,-,11,ASSRNEGTEAF
TRBV6-1,TRBJ1-5,-,13,ASSESAMANQPQH
TRBV7-2,TRBJ2-4,-,13,ASSSNTGSKNIQY
TRBV15,TRBJ2-2,-,12,ATSREQGVGELF
TRBV7-2,TRBJ2-3,TRBD2,11,ASSLKEGSSGR